This T cell receptor beta chain was retrieved from a study of cytomegalovirus exposure and HLA in healthy donors. The CDR3 contains 17 residues. Germline V lookup: CDR1 SEHNR, CDR2 FQNEAQ (reference sequence). Study-wide results and caveats: Researchers had no immune exposure information except CMV serostatus available. Published work reported that the classifier diagnosed cytomegalovirus status with high specificity and sensitivity.

Donors were ostensibly healthy at sampling, although undocumented immune exposures were probable. With respect to this clone: Its antigen is unidentified. At one of its ends the junction is not consistent with the germline gene, which may arise from a read error.

The PCR made use of 60 Vbeta and 13 Jbeta primers. Assay: immunoSEQ multiplex PCR; the TCRdb copy retains only in-frame clones and omits some. The table has over 100,000 clones, over 60% seen once. The sequencing input was PBMCs. This chain connects TRBV7-9 to TRBJ2-2; 10 bases align to TRBD1. This sequence was found in a male donor in good health and CMV-seropositive. The chain's CDR3 is CSSSSRQGAMNTGELFF. CDR3 sequence (DNA): TGTTCCAGCAGCTCGAGACAGGGGGCAATGAACACCGGGGAGCTGTTTTTT.